This T cell receptor (beta chain) is from a study of OX40 agonist ivuxolimab in advanced cancers. Across the whole study: Hepatocellular carcinoma, melanoma, renal cell or head and neck cancer affected the dose-escalation patients.

Assay used: immunoSEQ multiplex PCR; TCRdb lists only in-frame clones, some missing. Seen here are around 53,000 clones, roughly 85% observed once, and the top ten hold about a fifth. The CDR3 consists of 15 residues. Looked up from germline, CDR1 is SGHAT and CDR2 is FQNNGV. The V gene lost 3 bases and the J gene lost 2 bases, with 11 bases spanning the gap. The material sequenced was CD4+ or CD8+ T cells sorted from blood, taken in a trial of the OX40 agonist ivuxolimab. The receptor was isolated from an adult with an advanced solid tumor such as melanoma, head and neck, liver or kidney cancer. V gene TRBV11-2 combines with J gene TRBJ1-5, with D perhaps matching TRBD1 (6 bases). The CDR3 nucleotides are TGTGCCAGCAGCTTGCGGGCAGGGGGCAATCAGCCCCAGCATTTT. Translated, it gives CASSLRAGGNQPQHF.